This TCR beta chain was obtained from a study of beta chain features in type 1 diabetes. Germline V gene sequence: CDR1 MNHEY, CDR2 SVGAGI. This CDR3 region has 14 residues. Trimming at V came to 2 bases and at J to 15 bases, leaving 11 bases not matched to a gene. This clone appeared once. Reverse transcribing all isolated RNA meant expressed TCRB transcripts were sequenced. Profiling relied on immunoSEQ multiplex PCR, and the TCRdb table lists in-frame clones only, not all of them. The sample lists roughly 450,000 clones; over 10% were seen once. Sequencing used naive CD4+ T cells from blood. The genes are TRBV6-5 and TRBJ2-1, with 9 bases lining up with TRBD1. This TCR was sampled from a woman under 30 in good health. The CDR3: CASSYAPGQGGLFF. DNA for the CDR3: TGTGCCAGCAGTTACGCACCGGGACAGGGTGGTCTGTTCTTC.